This T cell receptor beta chain came from a study of lymphopenia after photon versus proton radiotherapy. The germline gives CDR1 SGHNT, CDR2 YYREEE (reference sequence). The germline V and J ends were trimmed by 2 bases and 6 bases, with 15 bases remaining between them. The CDR3 contains 15 residues. Only in-frame clones appear in the TCRdb table, and some are missing; sequencing was by immunoSEQ multiplex PCR. This table holds over 15,000 clones, just over 85% found once. The clonotype was recovered from a man in his 70s with pancreatic cancer. This rearrangement joins TRBV5-4 to TRBJ2-1, with a weak D call TRBD1 (6 bases). This sample comprised peripheral blood, obtained from a patient treated with proton-based radiotherapy. CDR3 sequence: CASSLDRPGVNEQFF. CDR3 nucleotides: TGTGCCAGCAGCTTAGACAGGCCCGGGGTCAATGAGCAGTTCTTC.